The 9 T cell receptor beta chains given below trace back to one sample, sequenced in a study of OX40 agonist ivuxolimab in advanced cancers. Clones were read by immunoSEQ multiplex PCR, and TCRdb kept only the in-frame ones, dropping some. The sample carries about 100,000 clones, approximately 90% recorded once. Source: CD4+ or CD8+ T cells sorted from blood, taken in a trial of the OX40 agonist ivuxolimab. The receptors here all came from an adult with an advanced solid tumor such as melanoma, head and neck, liver or kidney cancer.

The chain uses TRBV28 and TRBJ2-7, with D perhaps TRBD2 (5 bases). Germline V gives CDR1 MDHEN, CDR2 SYDVKM. The CDR3 loop spans 16 amino acids. Trimming stripped 6 bases from V and 5 bases from J, with 23 bases between. CDR3: CASSPRTFRGINEQYF. CDR3 bases: TGTGCCAGCAGCCCCCGGACTTTCCGGGGTATCAACGAGCAGTACTTC.

This clone was detected once. This chain uses TRBV18 with TRBJ2-7, with D possibly TRBD2 on 6 matching bases. V gave up 3 bases and J gave up 5 bases, with 11 bases separating them. Germline V gene sequence: CDR1 KGHSH, CDR2 LQKENI. This CDR3 contains 13 residues. CDR3 sequence (DNA): TGTGCCAGCTCACCGTACCGGGAGAACGAGCAGTACTTC. Its translation is CASSPYRENEQYF. Together with reference TRBV18 and TRBJ2-7, the CDR3 gives the full variable domain: NAGVMQNPRHLVRRRGQEARLRCSPMKGHSHVYWYRQLPEEGLKFMVYLQKENIIDESGMPKERFSAEFPKEGPSILRIQQVVRGDSAAYFCASSPYRENEQYFGPGTRLTVT.

The rearrangement uses TRBV5-4 and TRBJ2-7; 10 bases are shared with TRBD2. The ends lost 2 bases at V and 4 bases at J; junction bases unmatched: 3. CDR3 length: 14 residues. Germline V gene lookup returns CDR1 SGHNT and CDR2 YYREEE (reference sequence). DNA of the CDR3: TGTGCCAGCAGCTTCCTAGCGGGAGAATACGAGCAGTACTTC. Translating it yields CASSFLAGEYEQYF.

The chain links TRBV7-9 to TRBJ2-2; D is perhaps TRBD1 or TRBD2 (5 bases each). Germline V gene sequence: CDR1 SEHNR, CDR2 FQNEAQ (reference sequence). The CDR3 is made up of 14 amino acids. V lost 5 bases, J lost 4 bases, and 11 bases lay in between. The CDR3 here is CASSELGATGELFF. CDR3 sequence (DNA): TGTGCCAGCAGCGAGCTCGGGGCCACCGGGGAGCTGTTTTTT.

The genes are TRBV4-1 and TRBJ1-5; the D is unclear. In germline, CDR1 is MGHRA, CDR2 YSYEKL. Trimming left V 4 bases short and J 8 bases short, with 12 bases between. The CDR3 runs to 13 residues. This CDR3 is CASSRGPLEPQHF. The CDR3, as DNA: TGCGCCAGCAGCCGAGGACCACTCGAGCCCCAGCATTTT.

J is TRBJ2-1 and V is TRBV9, with D possibly being TRBD2 (6 bases). The CDR3 sequence is 16 residues long. CDR1 and CDR2 from the germline V gene are SGDLS and YYNGEE. Trimming took off 0 bases at V and 0 bases at J, with 10 bases between the two ends. In nucleotides, the CDR3 is TGTGCCAGCAGCGTAGGTCCGGGGGTCTCCTACAATGAGCAGTTCTTC. This codes for CASSVGPGVSYNEQFF. Looking up the rest from reference TRBV9 and TRBJ2-1 gives the full variable domain: DSGVTQTPKHLITATGQRVTLRCSPRSGDLSVYWYQQSLDQGLQFLIQYYNGEERAKGNILERFSAQQFPDLHSELNLSSLELGDSALYFCASSVGPGVSYNEQFFGPGTRLTVL.

This sequence joins TRBV2 and TRBJ2-1; a weak D match, TRBD1 (6 bases). Trimming removed 3 bases from V and 5 bases from J, with 8 bases in between. The CDR3 runs 13 residues. Per germline, CDR1 SNHLY and CDR2 FYNNEI. CDR3: CASSDNRDNEQFF. The CDR3, as DNA: TGTGCCAGCAGTGATAACAGGGACAATGAGCAGTTCTTC.

The gene calls are TRBV28 and TRBJ2-3, with D hard to call. This CDR3 spans 14 amino acids. Germline loops: CDR1 MDHEN, CDR2 SYDVKM. V was clipped by 2 bases and J by 6 bases, with 12 bases between them. DNA for the CDR3: TGTGCCAGCAGTTTAGCCGGGCTCTCGGATACGCAGTATTTT. Protein: CASSLAGLSDTQYF.

The J gene is TRBJ2-3, the V gene TRBV7-9; TRBD2 matches 10 bases. The CDR3 has 16 residues. CDR1 is SEHNR, CDR2 FQNEAQ, per germline (reference sequence). V shed 5 bases, J shed 0 bases, and the junction held 5 bases outside the gene matches. The CDR3 DNA is TGTGCCAGCAGCGTACTAGCGGGGCCCAGCACAGATACGCAGTATTTT. It yields the protein CASSVLAGPSTDTQYF.